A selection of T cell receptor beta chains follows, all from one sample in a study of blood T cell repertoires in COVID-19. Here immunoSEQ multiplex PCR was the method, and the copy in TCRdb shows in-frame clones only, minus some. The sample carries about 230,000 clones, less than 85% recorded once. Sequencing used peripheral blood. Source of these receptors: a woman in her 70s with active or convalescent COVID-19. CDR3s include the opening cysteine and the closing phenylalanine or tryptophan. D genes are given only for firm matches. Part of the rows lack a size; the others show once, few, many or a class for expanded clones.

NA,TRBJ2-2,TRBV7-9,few,TGTGCCAGCAGCCAAAGAGAAATCTCCGGGGAGCTGTTTTTT,CASSQREISGELFF
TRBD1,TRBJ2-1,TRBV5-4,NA,TGTGCCGGCAATTCCCGGGGGGGCCTCCGGGACAGGGGAAACAATGAGCAGTTCTTC,CAGNSRGGLRDRGNNEQFF
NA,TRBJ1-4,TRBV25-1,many,TGTGCCAGCACCCAGGGTCTCGGAGCTAATGAAAAACTGTTTTTT,CASTQGLGANEKLFF
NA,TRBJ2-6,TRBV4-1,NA,TGCGCCAGCAGCTCGCTAAAAGGGGATTGGTCTGGGGCCAACGTCCTGACTTTC,CASSSLKGDWSGANVLTF
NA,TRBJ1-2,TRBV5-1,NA,TGCGCCAGCAGCTTGGCCGGTCAGGGTAGAGCTAACTATGGCTACACCTTC,CASSLAGQGRANYGYTF
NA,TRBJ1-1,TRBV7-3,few,TGTGCCAGCAGCTTCGACTGGAACACTGAAGCTTTCTTT,CASSFDWNTEAFF
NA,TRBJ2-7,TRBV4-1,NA,TGCGCCAGCAGCCAAGAAGAAATAGGGAGGTACGAGCAGTACTTC,CASSQEEIGRYEQYF
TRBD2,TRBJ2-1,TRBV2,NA,TGTGCCAGCAGTGAAGGATTGGGACTAGCAACCAATGAGCAGTTCTTC,CASSEGLGLATNEQFF
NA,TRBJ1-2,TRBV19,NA,TGTGCCAGTACCATAGAGGGCAGTAGAGACTATGGCTACACCTTC,CASTIEGSRDYGYTF
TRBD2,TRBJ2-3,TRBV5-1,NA,TGCGCCAGCAGCCCAGCTAGCGGGAGGCAGACAGATACGCAGTATTTT,CASSPASGRQTDTQYF
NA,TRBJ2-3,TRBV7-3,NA,TGTGCCAGCAGCTTCCAGCGGTCAGATACGCAGTATTTT,CASSFQRSDTQYF
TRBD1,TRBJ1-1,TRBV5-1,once,TGCGCCAGCAGCTTTAGACAGGGTAGAACTGAAGCTTTCTTT,CASSFRQGRTEAFF
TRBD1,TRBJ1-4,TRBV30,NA,TGTGCCTGGAGGACGGTTCAGGGGGCTGGTGAAAAACTGTTTTTT,CAWRTVQGAGEKLFF
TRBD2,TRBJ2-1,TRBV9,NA,TGTGCCAGCAGCGCGACTAGCGGGAGCTCCAATGAGCAGTTCTTC,CASSATSGSSNEQFF
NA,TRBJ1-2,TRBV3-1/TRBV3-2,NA,TGTGCCAGCAGCCAATCGGACATTTATGGCTACACCTTC,CASSQSDIYGYTF
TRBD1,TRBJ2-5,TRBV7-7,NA,TGTGCTAGCAGCTTAGGGGGACAGGGGCAAGAGACCCAGTACTTC,CASSLGGQGQETQYF
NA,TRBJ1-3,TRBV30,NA,TGTGCCTGGGGACACCGGGGAAACACCATATATTTT,CAWGHRGNTIYF
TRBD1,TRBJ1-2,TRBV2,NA,TGTGCCAGCAGTGAGCAGGGGGCCAACTATGGCTACACCTTC,CASSEQGANYGYTF
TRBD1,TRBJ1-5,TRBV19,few,TGTGCCAGTAGTACCCTACAGGGGGGGCGCGGAATTGGCAATCAGCCCCAGCATTTT,CASSTLQGGRGIGNQPQHF
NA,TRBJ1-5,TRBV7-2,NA,TGTGCCAGCAGCTTAACCGGGACTCGGCAGCCCCAGCATTTT,CASSLTGTRQPQHF
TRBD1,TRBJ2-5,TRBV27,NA,TGTGCCAGCAGTTTCGACAGGGAAGAGACCCAGTACTTC,CASSFDREETQYF
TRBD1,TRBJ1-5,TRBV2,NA,TGTGCCAGCAGGGACAGGGAGGTTCCGAATCAGCCCCAGCATTTT,CASRDREVPNQPQHF
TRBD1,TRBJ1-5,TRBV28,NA,TGTGCCAGCAGATCCCCGACAGGGCTTCAGCCCCAGCATTTT,CASRSPTGLQPQHF
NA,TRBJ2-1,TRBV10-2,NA,TGCGCCAGCACGGGCAGCGGAGACTACAATGAGCAGTTCTTC,CASTGSGDYNEQFF
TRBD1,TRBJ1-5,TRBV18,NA,TGTGCCAGCTCGCTGGGGACAGGGACCAATCAGCCCCAGCATTTT,CASSLGTGTNQPQHF
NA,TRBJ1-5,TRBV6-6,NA,TGTGCCAGCAGCCTCACAGATCAGCCCCAGCATTTT,CASSLTDQPQHF
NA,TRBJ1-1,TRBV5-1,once,TGCGCCAGCACGCGGGGGACCACTGAAGCTTTCTTT,CASTRGTTEAFF
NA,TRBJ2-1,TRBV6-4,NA,TGTGCCAGCAGTTCAGAGCAAGGAGGGGAAAATGAGCAGTTCTTC,CASSSEQGGENEQFF
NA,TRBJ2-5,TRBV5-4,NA,TGTGCCAGCAGACGGACAGAGCAAGAGACCCAGTACTTC,CASRRTEQETQYF
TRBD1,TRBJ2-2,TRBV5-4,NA,TGTGCCAGCAGCCCAGGACAGGGGGGGAGTACCGGGGAGCTGTTTTTT,CASSPGQGGSTGELFF
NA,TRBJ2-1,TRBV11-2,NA,TGTGCCAGCAGCTCAATGGGGAGCTCCTACAATGAGCAGTTCTTC,CASSSMGSSYNEQFF
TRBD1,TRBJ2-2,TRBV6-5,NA,TGTGCCAGCAGTTACCAGACAGGGTCGAACACCGGGGAGCTGTTTTTT,CASSYQTGSNTGELFF
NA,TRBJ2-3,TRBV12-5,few,TGTGCTAGTGGTTTAAGAGCCATAGATACGCAGTATTTT,CASGLRAIDTQYF
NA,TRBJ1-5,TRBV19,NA,TGTGCCAGTAGTATGGGCAGAAGCAATCAGCCCCAGCATTTT,CASSMGRSNQPQHF
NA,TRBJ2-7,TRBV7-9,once,TGTGCCAGCAGCTCCCCGACTTACGAGCAGTACTTC,CASSSPTYEQYF
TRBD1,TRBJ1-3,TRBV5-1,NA,TGCGCCAGCAGCTTGGGACAGGGGGCCTCTGGAAACACCATATATTTT,CASSLGQGASGNTIYF
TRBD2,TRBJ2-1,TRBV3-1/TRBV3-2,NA,TGTGCCAGCACCGAAGCAGCTTGGGGGGGTGGTGAGCAGTTCTTC,CASTEAAWGGGEQFF
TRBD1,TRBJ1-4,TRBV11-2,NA,TGTGCCAGCAGCCGGGACAGGGAGGCGGAAAAACTGTTTTTT,CASSRDREAEKLFF
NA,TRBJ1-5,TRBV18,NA,TGTGCCAGCTCCCCTTCCGTAGAGAGCAATCAGCCCCAGCATTTT,CASSPSVESNQPQHF
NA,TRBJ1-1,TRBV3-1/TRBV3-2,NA,TGTGCCAGCAGCCAAGGGCCAGGGGCAGGGGCCACTGAAGCTTTCTTT,CASSQGPGAGATEAFF